Described below is a single TCR beta chain sequence and its context. What it binds is not known. The data stem from a study of T cell responses to AZD1222 COVID-19 vaccine. About the research overall: Second doses were pooled across both intervals (about 4 or about 12 weeks). Findings of the study overall: Vaccine-associated CD4 TCRs ranged over spike, dominating at 160-218 and 743-854. The donor group comprised mostly white British people and more females; the analysis possibly underestimated clonal diversity. Sampling that yielded the repertoires occurred only after the peak T cell response.

CDR1 and CDR2 from the germline V gene are SGHTA and FQGTGA. The V and J ends lost 2 bases and 3 bases, in that order; junction bases with no gene match: 3. The CDR3 totals 15 residues. Sequencing was performed with immunoSEQ multiplex PCR; in TCRdb, only in-frame clones are kept and a portion is missing. The repertoire holds 100,000 to 120,000 clones, with roughly four fifths as singletons. The input for sequencing was peripheral blood, taken on day 0 of AZD1222 vaccination. This TCR came from an adult in good health. The genes are TRBV7-3 and TRBJ1-3; 8 bases map to TRBD1. This CDR3 reads CASSLRDRFGNTIYF. As DNA, the CDR3 is TGTGCCAGCAGCTTACGGGACAGGTTTGGAAACACCATATATTTT.